The 5 T cell receptor beta chains in this list originate from one sample, sequenced in a study of CD8+ T cells in alopecia areata. Treatment meaning: oral pan-JAK inhibitor, 5-10 mg twice daily. Once RNA had been extracted, it was reverse transcribed into cDNA to act as the sequencing template. Here immunoSEQ multiplex PCR was the method, and the copy in TCRdb shows in-frame clones only, minus some. Of hundreds of thousands of clones listed, over 45% were seen once; the top ten hold around 0.92%. This material consisted of CD4+ T cells sorted from blood, taken at roughly week 53, from a patient treated with tofacitinib. Source of these receptors: a human donor with alopecia areata.

The CDR3 DNA sequence: TGCAGCGTGAATCCGGGGTCTAACTATGGCTACACCTTC. It encodes CSVNPGSNYGYTF. This chain links TRBV29-1 with TRBJ1-2; D not resolved. The V end was cut by 6 bases, the J end by 0 bases, with 11 bases between. Germline V CDR1 and CDR2: SQVTM, ANQGSEA. CDR3 length equals 13 residues.

The rearrangement joins TRBV6-5 to TRBJ2-5; 8 positions agree with TRBD1. The CDR3 sequence is 15 residues long. J gave up 5 bases and V 5 bases, and 10 bases lay outside the gene matches. The germline V gene encodes CDR1 MNHEY and CDR2 SVGAGI. The CDR3 DNA reads as TGTGCCAGCAGTCCATCGGACAGGGAGGCCGAGACCCAGTACTTC. Its protein product is CASSPSDREAETQYF.

This clone appeared a few times. This chain links TRBV11-2 with TRBJ2-3; D possibly corresponds to TRBD1 (6 bases). The CDR3 extends over 16 amino acids. The V and J ends lost 1 base and 0 bases respectively, with 11 bases between them. Germline-derived CDR1 and CDR2 are SGHAT and FQNNGV. DNA of the CDR3: TGTGCCAGCAGCTTAGCCGGGACACGCAGCACAGATACGCAGTATTTT. This gives the protein CASSLAGTRSTDTQYF.

This clone appeared a few times. V and J are TRBV5-4 and TRBJ1-5; D not certain. The CDR3 length is 11 residues. Trimming removed 9 bases from V and 5 bases from J, with 9 bases in between. The germline gives CDR1 SGHNT, CDR2 YYREEE (reference sequence). DNA for the CDR3: TGTGCCACCTCTAAACATCAGCCCCAGCATTTT. It codes for CATSKHQPQHF. Complete variable domain (other parts from reference TRBV5-4 and TRBJ1-5): ETGVTQSPTHLIKTRGQQVTLRCSSQSGHNTVSWYQQALGQGPQFIFQYYREEENGRGNFPPRFSGLQFPNYSSELNVNALELDDSALYLCATSKHQPQHFGDGTRLSIL.

The chain combines TRBV19 with TRBJ2-4; D may be TRBD1 (5 bases). The CDR3 consists of 16 residues. Germline V gene sequence: CDR1 LNHDA, CDR2 SQIVND (reference sequence). V was clipped by 3 bases and J by 0 bases, with 12 bases between them. The CDR3 loop reads CASSIVQAKAKNIQYF. CDR3 sequence (DNA): TGTGCCAGTAGTATCGTACAGGCGAAAGCCAAAAACATTCAGTACTTC.